These T cell receptor beta chains were read from a single sample in a study of monozygotic twins with inflammatory bowel disease. From the 5' RACE reads, TCRdb lists one entry per CDR3 protein and no DNA. The ten top clones account for approximately 2.8%, within a sample of a few hundred thousand distinct CDR3 sequences. Sequencing input: blood. Source of these receptors: a human donor with ulcerative colitis or Crohn's disease, or a healthy co-twin of an affected twin (not recorded which). Both conserved end residues are part of each CDR3. The order of the fields is J gene, CDR3 length, V gene, CDR3 protein.

TRBJ1-4,13,TRBV7-2,CASSLGGGEKLFF
TRBJ1-6,18,TRBV11-2,CASSQNPRVNPYNSPLHF
TRBJ2-4,13,TRBV18,CASSPGAKNIQYF
TRBJ2-7,16,TRBV6-1,CASSEADRGLTYEQYF
TRBJ1-2,16,TRBV4-1,CASSQDHTGGASGYTF
TRBJ2-1,16,TRBV7-9,CASSPPGPHYSNEQFF
TRBJ2-1,14,TRBV7-3,CASSLIGGRNEQFF
TRBJ2-3,14,TRBV9,CASSARGGTDTQYF
TRBJ1-6,12,TRBV12-3/TRBV12-4,CASSSTNSPLHF
TRBJ2-2,15,TRBV18,CASSPQADFTGELFF
TRBJ2-1,11,TRBV19,CASQLDNEQFF
TRBJ2-2,19,TRBV7-3,CASSQPGLAGGKNTGELFF
TRBJ2-5,15,TRBV9,CASSVSGLTGETQYF
TRBJ2-2,14,TRBV5-6,CASSGLKGTGELFF
TRBJ2-5,16,TRBV6-1,CASSEMGGGHQETQYF
TRBJ2-2,16,TRBV5-1,CASSLRADANTGELFF
TRBJ1-1,15,TRBV7-9,CASRTGLVVGAEAFF
TRBJ1-3,15,TRBV10-3,CAIRDPINSGNTIYF
TRBJ2-1,15,TRBV12-3/TRBV12-4,CASSFSQNTNNEQFF
TRBJ2-3,15,TRBV5-6,CASSSGHVLGDTQYF
TRBJ2-1,15,TRBV7-2,CASSSLAGVGNEQFF
TRBJ1-2,11,TRBV4-1,CASSQGQGYTF
TRBJ1-2,15,TRBV5-1,CASSLAIGTNYGYTF
TRBJ1-2,15,TRBV7-8,CASSPMGQGAWGYTF
TRBJ1-4,15,TRBV16,CASSPDSRHNEKLFF
TRBJ1-2,15,TRBV7-2,CASSLGTGGVYGYTF
TRBJ2-7,16,TRBV20-1,CSARDRVRGIGYEQYF
TRBJ1-4,14,TRBV18,CASSPQGGYEKLFF
TRBJ2-5,13,TRBV18,CASSPGGRETQYF
TRBJ2-5,14,TRBV12-3/TRBV12-4,CASRPQGVEETQYF
TRBJ2-2,16,TRBV7-6,CASSYSGTVNTGELFF
TRBJ1-1,15,TRBV19,CASSSDRGGGNEAFF
TRBJ2-3,17,TRBV5-1,CASSSVFTTGPTDTQYF
TRBJ2-7,14,TRBV7-2,CASSSATGIGPFYF
TRBJ2-1,14,TRBV20-1,CSARAPRGGNEQFF
TRBJ2-5,16,TRBV4-1,CASSQGLRDRQETQYF
TRBJ2-7,18,TRBV11-2,CASSLLPTGQGMSYEQYF
TRBJ2-1,14,TRBV20-1,CSARPAGGLLEQFF
TRBJ1-1,16,TRBV7-2,CASSEGDSPMNTEAFF
TRBJ1-2,17,TRBV7-9,CASSTSIRDRGNYGYTF
TRBJ2-5,16,TRBV7-8,CASSFLAGGPQETQYF
TRBJ2-3,14,TRBV5-1,CASSIYSDTDTQYF
TRBJ2-7,15,TRBV6-5,CASSYSGSGNYEQYF
TRBJ2-1,13,TRBV29-1,CSALPGGYNEQSF
TRBJ2-7,14,TRBV20-1,CSATLGGVLYEQYF
TRBJ2-1,16,TRBV20-1,CSARDGTGGSYNEQFF
TRBJ2-3,17,TRBV7-2,CASSSRLAGGPGNTQYF
TRBJ1-5,13,TRBV12-3/TRBV12-4,CASSRRGGQPQHF
TRBJ2-3,14,TRBV7-3,CASSLSRAADTQYF
TRBJ2-5,14,TRBV18,CASSPSRGQETQYF
TRBJ2-5,12,TRBV7-9,CASSLFLGTQYF
TRBJ2-5,14,TRBV7-2,CASRLAGGWETQYF
TRBJ2-5,13,TRBV29-1,CSVDPPGEETQYF
TRBJ2-3,16,TRBV21-1,CASSKGGAGGLDTQYF
TRBJ1-2,15,TRBV6-2/TRBV6-3,CASSYGRKSNYGYTF